This T cell receptor beta chain was observed in a study of T cells in Graves' hyperthyroidism and ophthalmopathy. In the study overall: At initial diagnosis, before any treatment had begun, peripheral blood was obtained.

The V end lost 1 base, the J end lost 4 bases, and 17 bases lay between the germline ends. This CDR3 has 16 residues. TCR beta CDR3 regions were amplified from RNA transcripts. The TCR CDR3 first-round RT-PCR relied on the HTBI primer set. A single record per CDR3 protein comes from TCRdb applying MiXCR to the multiplex PCR reads. The sample includes 340,000 or so distinct CDR3 sequences, about 20% of them seen just once. Diagnosis of hyperthyroidism was new in patients aged 18 to 65, and its duration was under 2 months. This sequence joins TRBV12-3 or TRBV12-4 and TRBJ2-7; D not certain. The source of this sequence is a woman aged 50 to 65 with Graves' hyperthyroidism. Material: blood. The CDR3 region is CASSLGDPSLSYEQYF. In nucleotides, the CDR3 is TGTGCCAGCAGTTTAGGGGATCCATCCCTAAGTTACGAGCAGTACTTC.